The 19 T cell receptor beta chains presented below share a single source sample, sequenced in a study of vaccination and CD4 T cells after COVID-19. For these receptors, no antigen is known. Treatment of the sample: roughly ten-day PBMC culture with coronavirus spike peptide pools or control peptides (ViraFEST assay). Cultured CD4+ T cell DNA was sequenced using the Oncomine TCR Beta short-read assay. MiXCR, run by TCRdb on the PCR reads, gives a single entry per CDR3 protein. The sample shows about 5,200 distinct CDR3 sequences, less than 30% of them seen only once. The sequences come from CD4+ T cells from blood, cultured in vitro, collected after SARS-CoV-2 vaccination. These receptor sequences come from a human donor who had recovered from COVID-19.

This clonotype was recorded a few times. This chain connects TRBV6-4 to TRBJ2-1, with 8 bases aligning to TRBD2. V shed 2 bases, J shed 7 bases, and the junction held 7 bases outside the gene matches. The CDR3 consists of 15 residues. Germline lookup yields CDR1 MRHNA and CDR2 SNTAGT. The CDR3: CASSDPGLGGNEQFF. The CDR3 region has the DNA TGTGCCAGCAGTGACCCGGGACTAGGAGGGAATGAGCAGTTCTTC.

By share, this clonotype counts as large (0.1 to 1%). CDR3 loop: CSARSAAGGRYSNQPQHF. The CDR3 region has the DNA TGCAGTGCTAGGTCTGCGGCAGGGGGGAGGTATAGCAATCAGCCCCAGCATTTT. This chain links TRBV20-1 with TRBJ1-5, with 7 bases fitting TRBD1. This CDR3 has 18 residues. Germline V gives CDR1 DFQATT, CDR2 SNEGSKA (reference sequence). Trimming took 3 bases from V and 0 from J; bases not matched to a gene: 14.

A few counts support this clonotype. The chain is built from TRBV20-1 and TRBJ2-3, with 9 nucleotides matching TRBD2. Germline assignment: CDR1 DFQATT and CDR2 SNEGSKA (reference sequence). Losses at the gene ends were 4 bases for V and 4 bases for J; bases not matched to a gene: 9. The CDR3 extends over 15 amino acids. CDR3 DNA sequence: TGCAGTGCTAAACTCGCTAGCGGGGCGGCAGATACGCAGTATTTT. This encodes CSAKLASGAADTQYF.

This clonotype was detected only a few times. V is TRBV7-2 and J is TRBJ2-3; no definite D call. Trimming removed 6 bases from V and 5 bases from J, with 9 bases in between. This CDR3 spans 12 amino acids. Germline CDR1 and CDR2: SGHTA and FQGNSA. The CDR3, as DNA: TGTGCCAGCAGAAGAACTGGAGATACGCAGTATTTT. This codes for CASRRTGDTQYF.

This clonotype was observed a handful of times. V is TRBV19 and J is TRBJ1-5; D remains unclear. CDR3 size: 15 residues. V shed 4 bases and J shed 11 bases, with 21 bases lying between them. Germline values: CDR1 LNHDA, CDR2 SQIVND (reference sequence). The CDR3 DNA reads as TGTGCCAGTAGTACCCTCATGCCCACAATGGTAACCCAGCATTTT. It encodes CASSTLMPTMVTQHF.

This clonotype was observed a few times. The chain recombines TRBV6-4 with TRBJ2-1; 11 bases fit TRBD1. Per germline, CDR1 MRHNA and CDR2 SNTAGT. The CDR3 has 15 residues. V lost 3 bases, J lost 6 bases, and 4 bases stayed unmatched. CDR3 in amino acids: CASSERTGGGNEQFF. The CDR3 bases are TGTGCCAGCAGTGAGAGGACAGGGGGCGGCAATGAGCAGTTCTTC.

This sequence joins TRBV6-5 and TRBJ1-2; 12 bases agree with TRBD1. Looked up from germline, CDR1 is MNHEY and CDR2 is SVGAGI. There are 18 residues in the CDR3. V shed 2 bases and J 7 bases; nucleotides not matched to a gene: 14. Here the CDR3 reads CASSYPTGQGANMFGYTF. Here the CDR3 DNA reads TGTGCCAGCAGTTACCCTACGGGACAGGGGGCCAACATGTTTGGCTACACCTTC.

In its sample, this clonotype is medium-sized. The rearrangement uses TRBV20-1 and TRBJ2-3; the match to TRBD2 covers 9 bases. The CDR3 extends over 16 amino acids. CDR1 and CDR2 (germline): DFQATT, SNEGSKA (reference sequence). J gave up 6 bases and V 0 bases, and 10 bases lay outside the gene matches. The CDR3 reads CSARDWFGGGADTQYF. The CDR3 DNA is TGCAGTGCTAGAGATTGGTTCGGCGGGGGGGCCGATACGCAGTATTTT.

This clonotype was counted only a few times. The chain carries TRBV24-1 and TRBJ1-5; D is possibly TRBD1 (5 bases). Germline V CDR1 and CDR2: KGHDR, SFDVKD. The CDR3 contains 13 residues. V was trimmed by 6 bases and J by 5 bases, leaving 10 bases between them. The CDR3 protein is CATSSGRDQPQHF. DNA for the CDR3: TGTGCCACCAGTTCGGGGCGAGATCAGCCCCAGCATTTT.

The rearrangement links TRBV6-2 or TRBV6-3 to TRBJ2-1; D ambiguous. The CDR3 spans 12 residues. The V gene's germline CDR1 is MNHEY and CDR2 SVGEGT. Between the trimmed V and J ends, which lost 8 bases and 11 bases, there was a span of 16 bases. The CDR3 loop is CASQVATFKQFF. CDR3 nucleotides: TGTGCCAGCCAAGTTGCCACGTTTAAGCAGTTCTTC.

V is TRBV19 and J is TRBJ2-7, with 7 bases identical to TRBD1. The ends lost 1 base at V and 3 bases at J; junction bases unmatched: 6. CDR1 and CDR2 (germline): LNHDA, SQIVND (reference sequence). The CDR3 has 15 residues. The CDR3 nucleotides read TGTGCCAGTAGTATAGGGGGACAGATCTACTACGAGCAGTACTTC. Translation: CASSIGGQIYYEQYF.

Within the sample, this clonotype is medium-sized (0.01 to 0.1%). V gene TRBV20-1 combines with J gene TRBJ2-3, with TRBD1 matching over 8 bases. J lost 4 bases, V lost 6 bases, and 12 bases had no gene match. The V gene's germline CDR1 is DFQATT and CDR2 SNEGSKA (reference sequence). The CDR3 is made up of 15 amino acids. CDR3: CSALPGRGRADTQYF. The CDR3 region has the DNA TGCAGTGCCCTCCCCGGCAGGGGGCGGGCAGATACGCAGTATTTT.

Only one count was recorded for this clonotype. The CDR3 end shows no conserved phenylalanine or tryptophan, and so a read error is likely. This rearrangement joins TRBV20-1 to TRBJ2-5, with 9 bases identical to TRBD2. The V segment lost 0 bases and the J segment 4 bases; nucleotides outside the gene matches: 12. Germline loops: CDR1 DFQATT, CDR2 SNEGSKA (reference sequence). The CDR3 covers 17 residues. The DNA for the CDR3 is TGCAGTGCTAGAGATGCGATGGCGGGGGGGCGGGGAGAGACCCAGTACCTC. Protein product: CSARDAMAGGRGETQYL.

The V call is TRBV11-3, the J call TRBJ2-1; 8 nucleotides align to TRBD1. This CDR3 is built from 15 residues. CDR1 SGHNT and CDR2 YENEEA come from the germline V gene. Unmatched junction bases numbered 11, after V lost 7 bases and J lost 6 bases. The DNA for the CDR3 is TGTGCCAGCACCATTGGACAGGGATGGGGCAATGAGCAGTTCTTC. Encoded protein: CASTIGQGWGNEQFF.

This clonotype is a singleton in its sample. A much larger clone is a single base away; this may be a read error. This sequence joins TRBV20-1 and TRBJ2-5, with D unclear. The CDR3 runs 13 residues. Germline CDR1 reads DFQATT; CDR2 reads SNEGSKA (reference sequence). V lost 3 bases to trimming and J lost 5 bases, with 13 bases between them. CDR3 region: CSASPPRLETQYF. CDR3 coding DNA: TGCAGTGCTAGTCCACCCAGGCTGGAGACCCAGTACTTC.

Within the sample, this clonotype is medium-sized. The rearrangement links TRBV20-1 to TRBJ2-1, with D uncertain. The CDR3 is 10 residues long. The germline gives CDR1 DFQATT, CDR2 SNEGSKA (reference sequence). Here the CDR3 reads CSPLQYEQFF. The DNA of the CDR3 is TGCAGCCCGCTCCAATATGAGCAGTTCTTC.

The chain couples TRBV29-1 to TRBJ1-2; no firm D call. Trimming removed 0 bases at V and 5 bases at J, with 16 bases between. Germline V CDR1 and CDR2: SQVTM, ANQGSEA. The CDR3 contains 15 residues. The CDR3: CSVEESGSGGYGYTF. The CDR3, as DNA: TGCAGCGTTGAAGAGTCCGGCAGTGGTGGATATGGCTACACCTTC.

This clonotype ranks as medium-sized. The V call is TRBV20-1, the J call TRBJ2-5; a possible D gene is TRBD1 (5 bases). The germline CDR1 and CDR2 sequences are DFQATT and SNEGSKA (reference sequence). The CDR3 loop spans 13 amino acids. The V and J ends lost 6 bases and 5 bases respectively, with 16 bases between them. DNA of the CDR3: TGCAGTGCCCCTGGGGCGTCGTGGGAGACCCAGTACTTC. This translates into CSAPGASWETQYF.

This chain links TRBV5-1 with TRBJ2-5, with 7 bases aligning to TRBD2. Germline CDR1 is SGHRS and CDR2 is YFSETQ. The V gene end was trimmed by 7 bases and the J gene end by 5 bases; junction bases not matched to a gene: 8. CDR3 length: 13 residues. The CDR3 bases are TGCGCCAGCTCGGGCGGGGAGGGGGAGACCCAGTACTTC. Translating it yields CASSGGEGETQYF.